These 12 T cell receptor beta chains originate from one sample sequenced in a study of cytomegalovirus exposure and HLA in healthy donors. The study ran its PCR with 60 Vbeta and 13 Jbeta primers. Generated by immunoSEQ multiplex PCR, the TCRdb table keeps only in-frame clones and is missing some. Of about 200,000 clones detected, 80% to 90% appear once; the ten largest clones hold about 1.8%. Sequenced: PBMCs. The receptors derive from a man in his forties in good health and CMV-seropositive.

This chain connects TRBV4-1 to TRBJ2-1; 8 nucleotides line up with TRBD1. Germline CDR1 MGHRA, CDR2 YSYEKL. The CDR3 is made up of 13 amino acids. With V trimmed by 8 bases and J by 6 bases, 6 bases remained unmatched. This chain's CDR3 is CASVLDRVNEQFF. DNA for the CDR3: TGCGCCAGCGTCTTGGACAGGGTCAATGAGCAGTTCTTC.

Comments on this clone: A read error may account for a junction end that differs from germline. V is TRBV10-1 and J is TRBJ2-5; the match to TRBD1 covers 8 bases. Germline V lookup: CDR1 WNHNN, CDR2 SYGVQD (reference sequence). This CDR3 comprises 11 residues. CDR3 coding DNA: TGCGCCAGCAAAGGGACAGGCCCCGTCAACTTC. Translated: CASKGTGPVNF.

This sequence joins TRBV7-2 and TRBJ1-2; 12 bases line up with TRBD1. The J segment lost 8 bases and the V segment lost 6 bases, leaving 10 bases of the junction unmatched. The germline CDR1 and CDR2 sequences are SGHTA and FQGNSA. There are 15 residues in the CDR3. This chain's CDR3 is CASSSSGTGGWGYTF. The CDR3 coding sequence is TGTGCCAGCAGTTCTTCCGGGACAGGGGGCTGGGGCTACACCTTC.

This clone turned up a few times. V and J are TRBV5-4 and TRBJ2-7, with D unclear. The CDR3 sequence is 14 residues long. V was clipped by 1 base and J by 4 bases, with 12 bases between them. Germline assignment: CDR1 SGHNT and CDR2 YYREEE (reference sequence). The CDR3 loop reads CASSLFGEWYEQYF. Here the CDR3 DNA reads TGTGCCAGCAGCTTGTTCGGAGAATGGTACGAGCAGTACTTC.

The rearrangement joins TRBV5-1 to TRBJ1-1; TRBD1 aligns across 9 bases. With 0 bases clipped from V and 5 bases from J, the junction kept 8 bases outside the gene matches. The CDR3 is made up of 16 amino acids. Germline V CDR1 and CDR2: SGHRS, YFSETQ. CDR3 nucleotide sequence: TGCGCCAGCAGCTTGGCCTCGACAGGGGGGAAAACTGAAGCTTTCTTT. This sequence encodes CASSLASTGGKTEAFF.

DNA for the CDR3: TGTGCCAGCAGCTTAGCTGGGACAGGGGACACCGGGGAGCTGTTTTTT. This gives the protein CASSLAGTGDTGELFF. The chain employs TRBV7-8 and TRBJ2-2, with TRBD1 identical over 10 bases. V lost 0 bases, J lost 3 bases, and 1 base stayed unmatched. CDR1 is SGHVS and CDR2 is FQNEAQ in the germline V gene. The CDR3 sequence is 16 residues long.

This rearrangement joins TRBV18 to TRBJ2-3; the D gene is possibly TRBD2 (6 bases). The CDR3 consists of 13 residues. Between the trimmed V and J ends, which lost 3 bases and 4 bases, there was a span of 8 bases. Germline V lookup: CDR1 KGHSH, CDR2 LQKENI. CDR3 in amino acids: CASSPSGADTQYF. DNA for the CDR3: TGTGCCAGCTCACCGTCGGGGGCAGATACGCAGTATTTT.

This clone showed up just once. Here the CDR3 DNA reads TGTGCCAGCAGCTCAGGACTTAACAATGAGCAGTTCTTC. Translating it yields CASSSGLNNEQFF. V and J are TRBV5-4 and TRBJ2-1, with a possible D match to TRBD2 (5 bases). The germline V and J ends were trimmed by 3 bases and 5 bases, with 9 bases remaining between them. Germline V gene data show CDR1 as SGHNT and CDR2 as YYREEE (reference sequence). This CDR3 comprises 13 residues.

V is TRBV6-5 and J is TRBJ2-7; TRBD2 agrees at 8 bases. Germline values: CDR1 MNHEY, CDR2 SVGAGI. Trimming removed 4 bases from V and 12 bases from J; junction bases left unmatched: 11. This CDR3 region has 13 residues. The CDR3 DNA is TGTGCCAGCAGTTTTCCGGGGGGGCTAGAACCGTACTTC. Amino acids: CASSFPGGLEPYF.

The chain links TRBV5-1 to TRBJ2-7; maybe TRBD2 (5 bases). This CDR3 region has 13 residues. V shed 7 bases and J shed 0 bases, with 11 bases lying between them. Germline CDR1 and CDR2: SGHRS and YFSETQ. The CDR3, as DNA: TGCGCCAGCGGTAGCGAAAGCTCCTACGAGCAGTACTTC. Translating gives CASGSESSYEQYF.

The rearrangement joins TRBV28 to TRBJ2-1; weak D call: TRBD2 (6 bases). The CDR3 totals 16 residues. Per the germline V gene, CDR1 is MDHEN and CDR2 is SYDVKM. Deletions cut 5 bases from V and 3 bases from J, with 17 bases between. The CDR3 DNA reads TGTGCCAGCAGTCTAACCGGGACTGGCTACTACAATGAGCAGTTCTTC. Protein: CASSLTGTGYYNEQFF.

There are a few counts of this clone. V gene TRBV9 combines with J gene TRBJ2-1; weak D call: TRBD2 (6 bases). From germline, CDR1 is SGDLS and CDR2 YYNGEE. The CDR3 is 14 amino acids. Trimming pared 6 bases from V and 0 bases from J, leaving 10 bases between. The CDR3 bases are TGTGCCAGCAACGGCGGGAACTCCTACAATGAGCAGTTCTTC. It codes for CASNGGNSYNEQFF.